These T cell receptor beta chains were read from a single sample in a study of blood T cells in healthy people across ages. MiXCR, applied by TCRdb to the 5' RACE reads, yields one record per CDR3 protein. The repertoire holds roughly 1,500,000 distinct CDR3 sequences, about 35% seen once, with about 11% in the top ten. The source material was blood. Source of these receptors: a woman aged 25-40 years in good health. Both conserved end residues are part of each CDR3. Fields, in order: J gene, V gene, D gene, clone size, CDR3 DNA, CDR3 protein. A D gene is named only where the DNA matches it firmly. A clone size is listed for some rows: how often the clone was seen (once, few, many), or a class if it is expanded.

TRBJ2-1	TRBV3-1	.	.	TGTGTCGGCAGCCAAGACATGTCAACCTACAATGAGCAGTTCTTC	CVGSQDMSTYNEQFF
TRBJ2-7	TRBV21-1	.	few	TGTGCCAGCAGTTGGACAAGACCGACCTACGAGCAGTACTTC	CASSWTRPTYEQYF
TRBJ1-5	TRBV29-1	.	few	TGCAGCGTTGGGGGGGACCCAGCCCAGCCCCAGCATTTT	CSVGGDPAQPQHF
TRBJ2-5	TRBV27	TRBD2	.	TGTGCCAGCAGTTTTATAGGTAGCGGGAGTTTCTTCTACAATGAGCAGTACTTC	CASSFIGSGSFFYNEQYF
TRBJ1-2	TRBV29-1	.	many	TGCAGCGTAGAACGGGACAACGGGCGAGGCTACACCTTC	CSVERDNGRGYTF
TRBJ2-7	TRBV4-1	.	.	TGCGCCAGCAGCCAAGATTGGCTTTTCCGGGTCGACCTGAACTACGAGCAGTACTTC	CASSQDWLFRVDLNYEQYF
TRBJ1-3	TRBV4-1	.	few	TGCGCCAGCAGCCAACCGGGGGAGGGAACTGGAAACACCATATATTTT	CASSQPGEGTGNTIYF
TRBJ1-2	TRBV20-1	.	.	TGCAGTGCGACGACAGCCGTTGGCTACACCTTC	CSATTAVGYTF
TRBJ1-1	TRBV4-1	TRBD1	few	TGCGCCAGCAGACAGACAGGGGAGAACACTGAAGCTTTCTTT	CASRQTGENTEAFF
TRBJ2-5	TRBV6-1	TRBD2	.	TGTGCCAGCAGTGAACGCGGGACTAGCGAGGGTCTGTCGCGAGAGACCCAGTACTTC	CASSERGTSEGLSRETQYF
TRBJ1-1	TRBV15	.	.	TGTGCCACCAGCAGAGGCCTCCTTTTGCGGGCAGCGAACACTGAAGCTTTCTTT	CATSRGLLLRAANTEAFF
TRBJ1-1	TRBV6-2/TRBV6-3	.	.	TGTGCCAGTTCTGGGGGTGCTGAAGCTTTCTTT	CASSGGAEAFF
TRBJ2-3	TRBV11-2	.	few	TGTGCCAGCAGCCCGCACCACACAGATACGCAGTATTTT	CASSPHHTDTQYF
TRBJ2-5	TRBV5-1	TRBD2	.	TGCGCCAGCAGCCCTATGACTAGCATCAATGAGCAGTACTTC	CASSPMTSINEQYF
TRBJ2-3	TRBV4-1	.	many	TGCGCCAGCAGCCAAGATCGGGCTAGAGGGACAGATACGCAGTATTTT	CASSQDRARGTDTQYF
TRBJ2-1	TRBV4-1	.	.	TGCGCCAGCAGCCAAATAATAAACCGGGGGCGGTTCTTC	CASSQIINRGRFF
TRBJ2-7	TRBV5-1	.	many	TGCGCCAGCAGCCTAAATCTTGGAAGGGGCTACGAGCAGTACTTC	CASSLNLGRGYEQYF
TRBJ2-1	TRBV2	TRBD2	.	TGTGCCAGCAGGCGGACTAGCGGGGGGGTATTAGTCGAGCAGTTCTTC	CASRRTSGGVLVEQFF
TRBJ2-1	TRBV20-1	TRBD2	.	TGCAGTGCAAGCCGCTCCGGGACTAGCGGTTACAATGAGCAGTTCTTC	CSASRSGTSGYNEQFF
TRBJ2-1	TRBV10-1	TRBD2	.	TGCGCCAGCAGTGGGGGACTAGCGGGAGGGCCGCAGTTCTTC	CASSGGLAGGPQFF
TRBJ2-3	TRBV24-1	TRBD2	once	TGTGCCACCAGTGATTCGGGGGAGGGGTCGGGCACAGATACGCAGTATTTT	CATSDSGEGSGTDTQYF
TRBJ2-3	TRBV10-3	.	.	TGTGCCACCGGAGGCGGGAATACGCAGTATTTT	CATGGGNTQYF
TRBJ2-3	TRBV6-2/TRBV6-3	TRBD2	.	TGTGCCAGCAGCCCCCCGACTAGCGGGGCCACAGATACGCAGTATTTT	CASSPPTSGATDTQYF
TRBJ1-1	TRBV12-3/TRBV12-4	TRBD1	few	TGTGCCAGCAGTTTGGCGACAGGGACCCCTGAAGCTTTCTTT	CASSLATGTPEAFF
TRBJ1-2	TRBV6-6	.	many	TGTGCCAGCAGTTCGAGCAACTATGGCTACACCTTC	CASSSSNYGYTF
TRBJ2-1	TRBV28	.	many	TGTGCCAGCAGTAATACAGACCGCTACAATGAGCAGTTCTTC	CASSNTDRYNEQFF
TRBJ2-7	TRBV28	.	.	TGTGCCAGCACCCAGGGAACAACCTACGAGCAGTACTTC	CASTQGTTYEQYF
TRBJ2-1	TRBV7-8	.	.	TGTGCCAGCAGCCCTACTGAGGGGGGGGGTTCATTCTACAATGAGCAGTTCTTC	CASSPTEGGGSFYNEQFF
TRBJ2-3	TRBV5-1	.	.	TGCGCCAGCAGCTTGGCCGGAACGCAGCAAGCAGATACGCAGTATTTT	CASSLAGTQQADTQYF
TRBJ2-1	TRBV30	.	few	TGTGCCTCCATTGGCGATAGCTCCTACAATGAGCAGTTCTTC	CASIGDSSYNEQFF
TRBJ2-1	TRBV29-1	TRBD2	many	TGCAGCGTGACCGGGACTACCCGGCCTAATGAGCAGTTCTTC	CSVTGTTRPNEQFF
TRBJ2-7	TRBV28	TRBD1	.	TGTGCCAGCAGTGTACGGACAGGGGGCGCCGAGCAGTACTTC	CASSVRTGGAEQYF
TRBJ2-3	TRBV4-2	.	.	TGTGCCAGCAGCCAAGTTCCGCTAGCCGGAGATACGCAGTATTTT	CASSQVPLAGDTQYF
TRBJ2-5	TRBV5-1	.	few	TGCGCCAGCAGCCTCCTGGGGATGGAGACCCAGTACTTC	CASSLLGMETQYF
TRBJ2-7	TRBV20-1	.	once	TGCAGTGCTAGGCTGCTCATGCCCTACGAGCAGTACTTC	CSARLLMPYEQYF
TRBJ1-1	TRBV29-1	TRBD1	.	TGCAGCGCGGATCCAGGGGGCGACACTGAAGCTTTCTTT	CSADPGGDTEAFF
TRBJ1-6	TRBV7-2	.	.	TGTGCCAGCAGCTTAGGTGGGAGTAATAATTCACCCCTCCACTTT	CASSLGGSNNSPLHF
TRBJ2-7	TRBV7-8	TRBD2	.	TGTGCCAGCAGCCCGCTTAGCGGGAGGGCCAGCTCCTACAATGAGCAGTACTTC	CASSPLSGRASSYNEQYF
TRBJ2-1	TRBV7-2	.	.	TGTGCCAGCAGCCGGACACCATACAATGGGCAGTTCTTC	CASSRTPYNGQFF
TRBJ1-5	TRBV6-6	.	few	TGTGCCAGCAGCTCCGGGACCCTTAATCAGCCCCAGCATTTT	CASSSGTLNQPQHF
TRBJ2-3	TRBV10-3	TRBD2	.	TGTGCCATCAGACGAACAGCGGGGACTAGCACAGATACGCAGTATTTT	CAIRRTAGTSTDTQYF
TRBJ1-2	TRBV6-2/TRBV6-3	TRBD1	.	TGTGCCAGCAACCCCTGGGGGACAGGAAACTATGGCTACACCTTC	CASNPWGTGNYGYTF
TRBJ2-7	TRBV20-1	.	.	TGCAGTGCTAGAGCAAGCCCCTACGAGCAGTACTTC	CSARASPYEQYF
TRBJ2-7	TRBV7-3	.	few	TGTGCCAGCAGCTTAACGAGGGACAACGAGCAGTACTTC	CASSLTRDNEQYF
TRBJ2-1	TRBV5-5	TRBD2	few	TGTGCCAGCAGCGGCGGACTAGCGGCTTTGGGGAATGAGCAGTTCTTC	CASSGGLAALGNEQFF
TRBJ2-5	TRBV20-1	TRBD2	many	TGCAGTGCTACGAGCGGGGTGGAAGAGACCCAGTACTTC	CSATSGVEETQYF
TRBJ2-5	TRBV12-3/TRBV12-4	.	few	TGTGCCAGCAGTTTGAACTCTCAAGGGGTCCTCTGGGTAGAGACCCAGTACTTC	CASSLNSQGVLWVETQYF
TRBJ2-1	TRBV7-9	.	.	TGTGCCAGCAGCGCACATTGGGATGAGCAGTTCTTC	CASSAHWDEQFF
TRBJ1-1	TRBV6-1	.	.	TGTGCCAGCAGTGAAAGGGAACCAAACACTGAAGCTTTCTTT	CASSEREPNTEAFF
TRBJ1-2	TRBV7-2	.	.	TGTGCCAGCACCCCACAGAGGGGGTTCCATGGCTACACCTTC	CASTPQRGFHGYTF
TRBJ2-7	TRBV6-6	.	few	TGTGCCGGCAGCCTACCCGGACAAATCTACGAGCAGTACTTC	CAGSLPGQIYEQYF
TRBJ2-7	TRBV28	.	few	TGTGCCAGCAGTTTACGGGTCTCGGGCTCCTACGAGCAGTACTTC	CASSLRVSGSYEQYF
TRBJ2-1	TRBV20-1	TRBD2	few	TGCAGTGCTGGAGGACTAGCGGGTTACAATGAGCAGTTCTTC	CSAGGLAGYNEQFF